This T cell receptor (beta chain) originates from a study of cytomegalovirus exposure and HLA in healthy donors. The overall study: An early data release held approximately 85 million unique TCRs from HLA-typed donors. Study results and caveats: Most TCR beta V segments were productive about 90% or about 30% of the time in an earlier analysis.

Germline V gene sequence: CDR1 GTSNPN, CDR2 SVGIG (reference sequence). Unmatched junction bases numbered 17, after V lost 2 bases and J lost 1 base. There are 18 residues in the CDR3. A word on this clone: Its target is unknown.

Researchers ran the PCR with 60 Vbeta and 13 Jbeta primers. Data came from immunoSEQ multiplex PCR; TCRdb stores just in-frame clones and leaves some out. The data hold approximately 190,000 clones, with more than 75% observed a single time. The origin of this receptor is a woman in her 30s in good health and CMV-seropositive. Sequenced sample: PBMCs. The chain joins TRBV30 to TRBJ2-7; TRBD2 matches at 7 bases. The CDR3 is CAWSLGLTLKVGSYEQYF. As DNA, the CDR3 is TGTGCCTGGAGTCTGGGACTAACCCTGAAGGTGGGATCCTACGAGCAGTACTTC.